Each of the 31 T cell receptor beta chains below was sequenced from the same sample in a study of blood T cell repertoires in COVID-19. Assay: immunoSEQ multiplex PCR; the TCRdb copy retains only in-frame clones and omits some. This repertoire shows about 220,000 clones, around four fifths found once; its top ten account for about 20%. Specimen: peripheral blood. The receptors derive from a man aged 30-40 years with active or convalescent COVID-19.

The chain employs TRBV6-2 or TRBV6-3 and TRBJ2-1; 10 bases map to TRBD2. CDR3 length equals 15 residues. The germline V gene has CDR1 MNHEY and CDR2 SVGEGT. Trimming removed 6 bases from V and 5 bases from J; junction bases left unmatched: 7. CDR3 sequence reads: CASSPLGLANNEQFF. The CDR3 DNA is TGTGCCAGCAGCCCCCTGGGACTAGCGAACAATGAGCAGTTCTTC.

This sequence joins TRBV7-2 and TRBJ1-1; 7 bases map to TRBD1. Germline V gene data show CDR1 as SGHTA and CDR2 as FQGNSA. J was trimmed by 2 bases and V by 4 bases; bases with no gene match: 16. This CDR3 is built from 18 residues. The CDR3 region has the DNA TGTGCCAGCAGCTACAGGATAAGGACAGGTCGGGTTAACACTGAAGCTTTCTTT. It encodes CASSYRIRTGRVNTEAFF.

This chain uses TRBV4-2 with TRBJ2-3, with D tentatively TRBD1 (6 bases). Germline V gives CDR1 LGHNA, CDR2 YNFKEQ. This CDR3 has 17 residues. V was clipped by 0 bases and J by 1 base, with 14 bases between them. The CDR3 region has the DNA TGTGCCAGCAGCCAAGATTTGGGGGCCTCCGGCACAGATACGCAGTATTTT. Amino acids: CASSQDLGASGTDTQYF.

The V and J genes are TRBV28 and TRBJ2-1, with D possibly TRBD2 on 6 matching bases. Germline loops: CDR1 MDHEN, CDR2 SYDVKM. This CDR3 is built from 13 residues. The V end was cut by 10 bases, the J end by 3 bases, with 13 bases between. This chain's CDR3 is CATRRESYNEQFF. CDR3 sequence (DNA): TGTGCCACACGGAGGGAGAGCTACAATGAGCAGTTCTTC.

The V and J genes are TRBV9 and TRBJ2-3; the match to TRBD2 covers 7 bases. CDR1 and CDR2 from the germline V gene are SGDLS and YYNGEE. V gave up 0 bases and J gave up 4 bases; unmatched junction bases: 2. This CDR3 has 14 residues. CDR3 sequence: CASSVGLAADTQYF. The CDR3 DNA is TGTGCCAGCAGCGTAGGGCTAGCGGCAGATACGCAGTATTTT.

The chain couples TRBV15 to TRBJ1-1; possible D gene TRBD1, 6 bases. The CDR3 is 15 residues long. Germline values: CDR1 LNHNV, CDR2 YYDKDF (reference sequence). V was pared by 5 bases and J by 5 bases, with 18 bases between. The CDR3 reads CATSPSGLQGTEAFF. As DNA, the CDR3 is TGTGCCACCAGCCCCTCCGGGCTCCAGGGGACTGAAGCTTTCTTT.

This clone came up a few times. This sequence joins TRBV12-1 and TRBJ2-2; the tabulated D call, TRBD2, remains unverified against the DNA. TRBV12-1 is recorded as a pseudogene. CDR3 length equals 11 residues. CDR3 DNA sequence: TGTGCCAGCAGCTCCTCCGGGGAGCTGTTTTTT. This sequence encodes CASSSSGELFF.

The gene calls are TRBV2 and TRBJ2-3; 11 nucleotides agree with TRBD2. V lost 2 bases to trimming and J lost 8 bases; unmatched junction nucleotides: 12. Germline V gene lookup returns CDR1 SNHLY and CDR2 FYNNEI. The CDR3 consists of 17 residues. For the CDR3, the DNA is TGTGCCAGCAGTGAAATCGTTAGCGGGGGGGCCCAAGGTACGCAGTATTTT. Protein sequence: CASSEIVSGGAQGTQYF.

The chain recombines TRBV11-3 with TRBJ1-1, with D uncertain. This CDR3 region has 13 residues. V lost 3 bases to trimming and J lost 0 bases, with 5 bases between them. The germline V gene encodes CDR1 SGHNT and CDR2 YENEEA. CDR3 amino acids: CASSFSVNTEAFF. The CDR3 nucleotides are TGTGCCAGCAGCTTTTCAGTGAACACTGAAGCTTTCTTT.

The CDR3 nucleotides read TGTGCCAGCAGCTTAAGGACGACTACCACCTACTTC. It yields the protein CASSLRTTTTYF. This chain connects TRBV11-3 to TRBJ2-5; a weak D match, TRBD2 (5 bases). Trimming took off 2 bases at V and 14 bases at J, with 15 bases between the two ends. The V gene's germline CDR1 is SGHNT and CDR2 YENEEA. This CDR3 is built from 12 residues.

This clone was seen only a few times. V usage is TRBV7-2 and J usage is TRBJ1-1; D is uncertain. Germline CDR1 and CDR2: SGHTA and FQGNSA. The V end lost 5 bases, the J end lost 1 base, and 11 bases lay between the germline ends. The CDR3 sequence is 14 residues long. The CDR3 sequence is CASSPKARNTEAFF. The CDR3 nucleotides are TGTGCCAGCAGCCCTAAAGCAAGGAACACTGAAGCTTTCTTT.

CDR3 protein: CASSLANEKLFF. The CDR3 region has the DNA TGCGCCAGCAGCTTGGCGAATGAAAAACTGTTTTTT. The J gene is TRBJ1-4, the V gene TRBV5-1; D uncertain. The CDR3 has 12 amino acids. CDR1 and CDR2 (germline): SGHRS, YFSETQ. The V and J ends lost 0 bases and 5 bases respectively, with 2 bases between them.

This clone has a single count. The chain has TRBV5-4 and TRBJ2-1; perhaps TRBD2 as D (6 bases). This CDR3 is 17 amino acids long. V was shortened by 1 base and J by 3 bases, with 17 bases between the two germline ends. CDR1 and CDR2 (germline): SGHNT, YYREEE (reference sequence). CDR3 in DNA: TGTGCCAGCAGCTTGCAGCATACTAGCAGCAACTACAATGAGCAGTTCTTC. Translated, it gives CASSLQHTSSNYNEQFF. The variable domain in full, completed from reference TRBV5-4 and TRBJ2-1, reads ETGVTQSPTHLIKTRGQQVTLRCSSQSGHNTVSWYQQALGQGPQFIFQYYREEENGRGNFPPRFSGLQFPNYSSELNVNALELDDSALYLCASSLQHTSSNYNEQFFGPGTRLTVL.

The J gene is TRBJ1-4, the V gene TRBV4-1; the D is unclear. The CDR3 covers 15 residues. The germline V gene encodes CDR1 MGHRA and CDR2 YSYEKL. Trimming left V 4 bases short and J 8 bases short, with 17 bases between. This chain's CDR3 is CASSLPVSGWEKLFF. Here the CDR3 DNA reads TGCGCCAGCAGCCTACCAGTCTCCGGGTGGGAAAAACTGTTTTTT.

The rearrangement uses TRBV9 and TRBJ2-7, with TRBD1 identical over 9 bases. The CDR3 loop spans 14 amino acids. Looked up from germline, CDR1 is SGDLS and CDR2 is YYNGEE. The V segment lost 4 bases and the J segment 3 bases; nucleotides outside the gene matches: 5. The CDR3 region is CASSPRTGVYEQYF. DNA of the CDR3: TGTGCCAGCAGCCCCCGGACAGGGGTCTACGAGCAGTACTTC.

J is TRBJ2-5 and V is TRBV6-5; the D gene is possibly TRBD2 (7 bases). V was pared by 7 bases and J by 5 bases, with 17 bases between. Looked up from germline, CDR1 is MNHEY and CDR2 is SVGAGI. The CDR3 loop spans 14 amino acids. The chain's CDR3 is CASMRGGIGETQYF. In DNA, the CDR3 is TGTGCCAGCATGAGGGGGGGGATCGGTGAGACCCAGTACTTC.

The chain couples TRBV19 to TRBJ2-7; 10 positions agree with TRBD1. The CDR3 totals 16 residues. After removal of 3 bases from V and 2 bases from J, the junction contained 7 bases not matched to a gene. Germline CDR1 LNHDA, CDR2 SQIVND (reference sequence). The CDR3 coding sequence is TGTGCCAGTAGTATGGGGACAGGGGCCTTCGCCTACGAGCAGTACTTC. Its protein is CASSMGTGAFAYEQYF. Combining the CDR3 with reference TRBV19 and TRBJ2-7 gives the whole variable domain DGGITQSPKYLFRKEGQNVTLSCEQNLNHDAMYWYRQDPGQGLRLIYYSQIVNDFQKGDIAEGYSVSREKKESFPLTVTSAQKNPTAFYLCASSMGTGAFAYEQYFGPGTRLTVT.

The chain links TRBV9 to TRBJ2-7; 7 bases align to TRBD1. Unmatched junction bases numbered 9, after V lost 4 bases and J lost 2 bases. The CDR3 spans 15 residues. The germline CDR1 and CDR2 sequences are SGDLS and YYNGEE. The DNA of the CDR3 is TGTGCCAGCAGCCAAGACCCGGGACAGACCTACGAGCAGTACTTC. It yields the protein CASSQDPGQTYEQYF.

The chain combines TRBV11-2 with TRBJ2-5; a weak D match, TRBD2 (6 bases). CDR1 SGHAT and CDR2 FQNNGV come from the germline V gene. The ends were cut back, 0 bases at V and 5 bases at J, with 10 bases in the middle. The CDR3 has 14 residues. The CDR3 is CASSLDFGGETQYF. The CDR3 DNA is TGTGCCAGCAGCTTAGATTTTGGGGGGGAGACCCAGTACTTC. Filled out from reference TRBV11-2 and TRBJ2-5, the complete variable domain reads EAGVAQSPRYKIIEKRQSVAFWCNPISGHATLYWYQQILGQGPKLLIQFQNNGVVDDSQLPKDRFSAERLKGVDSTLKIQPAKLEDSAVYLCASSLDFGGETQYFGPGTRLLVL.

The genes are TRBV28 and TRBJ2-3; the match to TRBD2 covers 15 bases. Trimming at V came to 4 bases and at J to 1 base, leaving 6 bases not matched to a gene. Germline values: CDR1 MDHEN, CDR2 SYDVKM. The CDR3 has 18 amino acids. The CDR3 bases are TGTGCCAGCAGTTCCTCAGGACTAGCGGGGGGGGGCACAGATACGCAGTATTTT. It codes for CASSSSGLAGGGTDTQYF.

This chain uses TRBV7-2 with TRBJ2-7; maybe TRBD1 (5 bases). V was pared by 1 base and J by 0 bases, with 7 bases between. The CDR3 spans 14 residues. Germline lookup yields CDR1 SGHTA and CDR2 FQGNSA. The CDR3 sequence is CASSLEGFSYEQYF. For the CDR3, the DNA is TGTGCCAGCAGCTTAGAGGGGTTCTCCTACGAGCAGTACTTC.

V and J are TRBV29-1 and TRBJ1-2; maybe TRBD1 (6 bases). The length of the CDR3 is 18 residues. Germline CDR1 reads SQVTM; CDR2 reads ANQGSEA. V lost 1 base and J 4 bases, leaving 25 bases between the germline ends. The chain's CDR3 is CSVEGVGGYIGLSYGYTF. The CDR3 nucleotides read TGCAGCGTTGAAGGAGTTGGGGGCTATATAGGTCTCAGCTATGGCTACACCTTC.

The gene calls are TRBV9 and TRBJ2-1, with 11 bases aligning to TRBD2. Trimming at V came to 0 bases and at J to 4 bases, leaving 9 bases not matched to a gene. The CDR3 spans 18 residues. CDR1 and CDR2 (germline): SGDLS, YYNGEE. The chain's CDR3 is CASSVVVAGGPDYNEQFF. CDR3 bases: TGTGCCAGCAGCGTAGTAGTAGCGGGAGGGCCTGATTACAATGAGCAGTTCTTC. The complete variable domain, with remaining parts taken from reference TRBV9 and TRBJ2-1, reads DSGVTQTPKHLITATGQRVTLRCSPRSGDLSVYWYQQSLDQGLQFLIQYYNGEERAKGNILERFSAQQFPDLHSELNLSSLELGDSALYFCASSVVVAGGPDYNEQFFGPGTRLTVL.

This chain links TRBV30 with TRBJ2-1; D might be TRBD2 (6 bases). The CDR3 loop spans 10 amino acids. The V and J ends lost 8 bases and 15 bases respectively, with 17 bases between them. Germline CDR1 is GTSNPN and CDR2 is SVGIG (reference sequence). DNA for the CDR3: TGTGCCCGGGGGACTCCACGATTGTTCTTC. Protein sequence: CARGTPRLFF.

The V call is TRBV28, the J call TRBJ2-7; 7 bases align to TRBD1. Germline V CDR1 and CDR2: MDHEN, SYDVKM. This CDR3 spans 14 amino acids. Unmatched junction bases numbered 6, after V lost 5 bases and J lost 2 bases. As DNA, the CDR3 is TGTGCCAGCAGTCACCGGGGACAGCCCTACGAGCAGTACTTC. Its protein product is CASSHRGQPYEQYF.

The V call is TRBV28, the J call TRBJ1-1; D unresolved. Trimming cost V 2 bases and J 8 bases, with 9 bases left between them. This CDR3 contains 12 residues. Germline V gives CDR1 MDHEN, CDR2 SYDVKM. The DNA for the CDR3 is TGTGCCAGCAGTTTACCCGGACTGGAAGCTTTCTTT. Its translation is CASSLPGLEAFF. Full variable domain (remainder filled in from reference TRBV28 and TRBJ1-1): DVKVTQSSRYLVKRTGEKVFLECVQDMDHENMFWYRQDPGLGLRLIYFSYDVKMKEKGDIPEGYSVSREKKERFSLILESASTNQTSMYLCASSLPGLEAFFGQGTRLTVV.

This rearrangement joins TRBV24-1 to TRBJ1-1, with 7 bases lining up with TRBD1. Germline CDR1 KGHDR, CDR2 SFDVKD. Unmatched junction bases numbered 11, after V lost 5 bases and J lost 9 bases. This CDR3 comprises 14 residues. CDR3 sequence: CATSARTGEAQAFF. The CDR3 bases are TGTGCCACCAGTGCCCGAACAGGGGAGGCACAAGCTTTCTTT.

V is TRBV6-2 or TRBV6-3 and J is TRBJ2-3; 11 nucleotides agree with TRBD2. Losses at the gene ends were 2 bases for V and 0 bases for J; bases not matched to a gene: 10. CDR3 length equals 19 residues. In germline, CDR1 is MNHEY, CDR2 SVGEGT. CDR3 sequence (DNA): TGTGCCAGCAGTTACGTAGCGGGGGGGCCGAGGTCTAGCACAGATACGCAGTATTTT. Its protein product is CASSYVAGGPRSSTDTQYF.

This clone was counted once. The V call is TRBV4-1, the J call TRBJ1-5; the D gene is possibly TRBD1 (6 bases). Trimming cost V 0 bases and J 1 base, with 13 bases left between them. CDR3 length: 17 amino acids. Germline V gene lookup returns CDR1 MGHRA and CDR2 YSYEKL. CDR3 loop: CASSQDGGARSNQPQHF. The CDR3 DNA follows: TGCGCCAGCAGCCAAGATGGGGGCGCGAGGAGCAATCAGCCCCAGCATTTT.

CDR3 coding DNA: TGTGCCAGCAGCCTCTGGGAGGGGCATTACGAGCAGTACTTC. Translation: CASSLWEGHYEQYF. The chain has TRBV5-8 and TRBJ2-7; TRBD2 aligns across 7 bases. The CDR3 covers 14 residues. Per germline, CDR1 SGHTS and CDR2 YDEGEE. J was trimmed by 4 bases and V by 4 bases; bases with no gene match: 8.

This clone was found a few times. The chain joins TRBV6-5 to TRBJ2-7, with D perhaps TRBD2 (5 bases). Germline V gives CDR1 MNHEY, CDR2 SVGAGI. The CDR3 consists of 14 residues. V was pared by 6 bases and J by 2 bases, with 14 bases between. CDR3 amino acids: CASRPLESAYEQYF. The CDR3 DNA sequence: TGTGCCAGCAGACCACTAGAGAGTGCCTACGAGCAGTACTTC.